A selection of T cell receptor beta chains follows, all from one sample in a study of shared clonotypes between healthy human individuals. The repertoire was sequenced with immunoSEQ multiplex PCR; TCRdb's copy has only in-frame clones and lacks some. The sample yields some 2,500,000 clones, just under 95% seen once. The sample taken for sequencing was naive CD4+ T cells from PBMCs. The receptors stem from a man younger than 35 in good health. Some clones in this sample may be carry-over from other donors' samples. The CDR3 runs from the conserved cysteine through the conserved F or W. Each record gives: CDR3 DNA, CDR3 protein, V gene, D gene, clone size, J gene. A D gene is named only where the DNA matches it firmly. Clone size, where shown, is once, few, many, or a class for clones that have expanded.

CDR3 DNA: TGTGCCAGCTCACCGCTGGGACAGGGCGCCCCCACAGATACGCAGTATTTT; CDR3 protein: CASSPLGQGAPTDTQYF; V gene: TRBV18; D gene: TRBD1; clone size: few; J gene: TRBJ2-3
CDR3 DNA: TGTGCCAGCTCACCGGATCTGTTTGGGGAGCTGTTTTTT; CDR3 protein: CASSPDLFGELFF; V gene: TRBV18; D gene: .; clone size: .; J gene: TRBJ2-2
CDR3 DNA: TGTGCCAGCGACGTTGGGGGACTAGCTGGCGAGCAGTACTTC; CDR3 protein: CASDVGGLAGEQYF; V gene: TRBV7-9; D gene: TRBD2; clone size: .; J gene: TRBJ2-7
CDR3 DNA: TGTGCCAGCAGCTTAGCGGCAGGGGATGAAAAACTGTTTTTT; CDR3 protein: CASSLAAGDEKLFF; V gene: TRBV7-3; D gene: .; clone size: .; J gene: TRBJ1-4
CDR3 DNA: TGTGCCAGCAGCCTCCGGGCGACTAGCGGGAGAAAATTAGAGCAGTTCTTC; CDR3 protein: CASSLRATSGRKLEQFF; V gene: TRBV28; D gene: TRBD2; clone size: .; J gene: TRBJ2-1
CDR3 DNA: TGTGCCAGCAGCTTAGTGGGGACTAGCGCCCTCAATGAGCAGTTCTTC; CDR3 protein: CASSLVGTSALNEQFF; V gene: TRBV7-2; D gene: TRBD2; clone size: .; J gene: TRBJ2-1
CDR3 DNA: TGTGCCAGCAGCCCATTTCAAGAGACCCAGTACTTC; CDR3 protein: CASSPFQETQYF; V gene: TRBV11-1; D gene: .; clone size: .; J gene: TRBJ2-5
CDR3 DNA: TGTGCCAGCAGCTTAGGGGGCCATGACAGGAACAATGAGCAGTTCTTC; CDR3 protein: CASSLGGHDRNNEQFF; V gene: TRBV11-3; D gene: .; clone size: .; J gene: TRBJ2-1
CDR3 DNA: TGTGCCAGCAGCTGGGCTCTCGGGACAGGGATCTACGAGCAGTACTTC; CDR3 protein: CASSWALGTGIYEQYF; V gene: TRBV7-2; D gene: TRBD1; clone size: .; J gene: TRBJ2-7
CDR3 DNA: TGTGCCAGCTCACCCGGGGCATTCAACTCTGGGGCCAACGTCCTGACTTTC; CDR3 protein: CASSPGAFNSGANVLTF; V gene: TRBV18; D gene: .; clone size: .; J gene: TRBJ2-6
CDR3 DNA: TGTGCCAGCAGCTTGGGTCAGGGGACCTACAATGAGCAGTTCTTC; CDR3 protein: CASSLGQGTYNEQFF; V gene: TRBV11-3; D gene: .; clone size: .; J gene: TRBJ2-1